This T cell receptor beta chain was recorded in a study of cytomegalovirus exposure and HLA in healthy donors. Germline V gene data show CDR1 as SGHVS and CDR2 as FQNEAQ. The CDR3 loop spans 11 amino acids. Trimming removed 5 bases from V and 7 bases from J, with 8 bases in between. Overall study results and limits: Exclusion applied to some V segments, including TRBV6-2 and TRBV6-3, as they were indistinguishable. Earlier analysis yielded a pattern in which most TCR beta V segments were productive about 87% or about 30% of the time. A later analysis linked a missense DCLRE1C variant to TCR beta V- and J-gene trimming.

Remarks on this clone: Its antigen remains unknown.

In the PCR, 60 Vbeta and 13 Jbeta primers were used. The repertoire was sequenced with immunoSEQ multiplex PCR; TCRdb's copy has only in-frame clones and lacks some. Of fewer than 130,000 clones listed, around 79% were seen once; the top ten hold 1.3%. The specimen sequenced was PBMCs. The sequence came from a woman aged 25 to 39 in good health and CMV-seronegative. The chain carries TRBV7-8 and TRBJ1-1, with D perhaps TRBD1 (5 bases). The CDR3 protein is CASSPGIEAFF. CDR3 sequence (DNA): TGTGCCAGCAGCCCAGGGATTGAAGCTTTCTTT.